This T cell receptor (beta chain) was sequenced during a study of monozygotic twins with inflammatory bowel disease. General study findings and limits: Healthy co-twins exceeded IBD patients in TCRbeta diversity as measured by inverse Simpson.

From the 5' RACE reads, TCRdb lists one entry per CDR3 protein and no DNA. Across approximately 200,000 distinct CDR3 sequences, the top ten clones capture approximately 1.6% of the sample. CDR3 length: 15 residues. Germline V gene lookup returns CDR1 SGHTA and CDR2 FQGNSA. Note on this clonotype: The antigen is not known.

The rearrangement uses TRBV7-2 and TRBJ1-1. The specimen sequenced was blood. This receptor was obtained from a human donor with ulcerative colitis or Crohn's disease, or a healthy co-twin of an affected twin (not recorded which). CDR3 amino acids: CASSLLGLMNTEAFF.